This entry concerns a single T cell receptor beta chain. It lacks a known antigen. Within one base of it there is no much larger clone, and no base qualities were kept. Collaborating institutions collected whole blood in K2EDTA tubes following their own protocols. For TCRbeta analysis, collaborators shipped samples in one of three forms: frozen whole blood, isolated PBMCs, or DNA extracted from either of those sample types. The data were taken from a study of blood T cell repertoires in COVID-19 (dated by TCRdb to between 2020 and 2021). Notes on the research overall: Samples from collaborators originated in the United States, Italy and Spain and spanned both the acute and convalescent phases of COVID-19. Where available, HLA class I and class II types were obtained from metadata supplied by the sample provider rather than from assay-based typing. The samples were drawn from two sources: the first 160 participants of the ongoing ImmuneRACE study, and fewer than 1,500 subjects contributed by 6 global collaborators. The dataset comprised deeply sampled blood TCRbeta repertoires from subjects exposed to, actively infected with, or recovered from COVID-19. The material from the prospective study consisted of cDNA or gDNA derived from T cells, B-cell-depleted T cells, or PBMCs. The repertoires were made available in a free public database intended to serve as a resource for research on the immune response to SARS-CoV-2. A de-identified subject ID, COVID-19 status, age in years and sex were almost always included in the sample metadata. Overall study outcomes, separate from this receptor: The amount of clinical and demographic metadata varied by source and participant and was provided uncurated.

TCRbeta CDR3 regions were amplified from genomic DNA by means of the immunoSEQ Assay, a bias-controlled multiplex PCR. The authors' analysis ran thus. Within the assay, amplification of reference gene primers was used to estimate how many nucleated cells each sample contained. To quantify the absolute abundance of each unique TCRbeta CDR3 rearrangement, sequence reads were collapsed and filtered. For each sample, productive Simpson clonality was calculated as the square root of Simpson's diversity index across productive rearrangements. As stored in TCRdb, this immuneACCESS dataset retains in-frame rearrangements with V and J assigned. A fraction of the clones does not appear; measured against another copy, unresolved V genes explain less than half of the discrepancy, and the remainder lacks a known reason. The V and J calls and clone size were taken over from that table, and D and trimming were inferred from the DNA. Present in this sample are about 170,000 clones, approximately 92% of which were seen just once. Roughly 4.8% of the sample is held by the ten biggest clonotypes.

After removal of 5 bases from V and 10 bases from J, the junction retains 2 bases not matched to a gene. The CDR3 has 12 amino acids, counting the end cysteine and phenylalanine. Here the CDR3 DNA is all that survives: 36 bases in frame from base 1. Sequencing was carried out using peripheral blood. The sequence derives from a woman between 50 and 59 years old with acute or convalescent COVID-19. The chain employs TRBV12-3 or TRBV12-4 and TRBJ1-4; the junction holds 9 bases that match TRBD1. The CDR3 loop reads CASSRDRAKLFF. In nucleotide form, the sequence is TGTGCCAGCAGTAGGGACAGGGCAAAACTGTTTTTT.